The T cell receptor beta chain under discussion was sequenced for a study of CD8+ T cells in alopecia areata. General observations from the study: Expanded CD8+ clones among the top 100, as well as scalp clonality, were significantly decreased by tofacitinib.

Trimming shortened V by 4 bases and J by 4 bases, and 11 bases separated the two germline ends. The CDR3 has 13 amino acids. Per germline, CDR1 SGHRS and CDR2 YFSETQ. As to treatment: oral pan-JAK inhibitor, 5-10 mg twice daily. Extraction of RNA preceded its reverse transcription into cDNA, which served as the sequencing template. Produced via immunoSEQ multiplex PCR; TCRdb's table is partial and in-frame only. The table includes 200,000 to 250,000 clones, around two fifths detected once. Points on this clone: Its antigen is still unknown.

Sequences were derived from CD4+ T cells sorted from blood, sampled between weeks 30 and 35, from a patient treated with tofacitinib. The chain has TRBV5-1 and TRBJ1-2, with a weak D call TRBD1 (5 bases). The receptor was isolated from a human donor with alopecia areata. In DNA, the CDR3 is TGCGCCAGCAGCAGGGGCGCGCGCTATGGCTACACCTTC. It translates to CASSRGARYGYTF.